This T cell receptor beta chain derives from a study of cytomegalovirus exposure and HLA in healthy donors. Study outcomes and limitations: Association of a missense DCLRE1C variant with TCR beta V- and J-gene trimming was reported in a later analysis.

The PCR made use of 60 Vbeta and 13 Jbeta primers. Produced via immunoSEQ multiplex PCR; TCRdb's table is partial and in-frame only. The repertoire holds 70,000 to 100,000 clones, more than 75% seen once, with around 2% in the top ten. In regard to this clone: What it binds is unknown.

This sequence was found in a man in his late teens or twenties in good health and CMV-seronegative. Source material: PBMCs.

The CDR3 protein is CASSSQDLEQYF. The CDR3 nucleotides are TGCGCCAGCAGCTCACAGGACCTCGAGCAGTACTTC. The rearrangement uses TRBV5-1 and TRBJ2-7; TRBD1 might be the D (5 bases). Germline V gene data show CDR1 as SGHRS and CDR2 as YFSETQ. V lost 3 bases to trimming and J lost 6 bases, with 10 bases between them. This CDR3 has 12 residues.